Listed below are T cell receptor beta chains from one sample, sequenced in a study of control samples from healthy donors and cancer patients. This table comes from immunoSEQ multiplex PCR, and its TCRdb copy is limited to in-frame clones, with some not included. This sample lists roughly 190,000 clones; its ten largest clones have roughly 2.2%. Sequences were obtained from blood. The receptors here all came from a young woman in good health. Both conserved end residues are part of each CDR3. The D gene is left open where the match is weak.

TRBJ1-5 . TRBV6-6 11 TGTGCCAGCAGTGCGCCAGAAGCCCAGCATTTT CASSAPEAQHF
TRBJ1-1 . TRBV11-2 12 TGTGCCTCAAACGGCTTGAACACTGAAGCTTTCTTT CASNGLNTEAFF
TRBJ2-2 . TRBV7-2 13 TGTGCCAGCAGATGGGGTAACACCGGGGAGCTGTTTTTT CASRWGNTGELFF
TRBJ1-6 TRBD1 TRBV10-1 15 TGCGCCAGCAGTGAGTCACTAGGGACAGCTTCACCCCTCCACTTT CASSESLGTASPLHF
TRBJ2-2 TRBD2 TRBV2 14 TGTGCCACTCACGGGGGGGTCAGGACCGGGGAGCTGTTTTTT CATHGGVRTGELFF
TRBJ1-4 TRBD1 TRBV5-1 14 TGCGCCAGCAGCTCGGGACAGGGAGGCGAAAAACTGTTTTTT CASSSGQGGEKLFF
TRBJ1-6 . TRBV19 13 TGTGCCAGTCAGGGAACCTATAATTCACCCCTCCACTTT CASQGTYNSPLHF
TRBJ1-6 TRBD1 TRBV4-2 20 TGTGCCAGCAGCTACGTATACGGGACAGGGGGCCGGGCACATAATTCACCCCTCCACTTT CASSYVYGTGGRAHNSPLHF
TRBJ2-5 TRBD2 TRBV9 15 TGTGCCAGCAGCGTAGAGGCGGGGGGGCCAGAGACCCAGTACTTC CASSVEAGGPETQYF
TRBJ1-6 . TRBV5-1 14 TGCGCCAGCAGCTTAAACAGGGTTGGTTCACCCCTCCACTTT CASSLNRVGSPLHF
TRBJ1-1 . TRBV14 14 TGTGCCAGCAGCCAACACAGGGCCGTCACTGAAGCTTTCTTT CASSQHRAVTEAFF
TRBJ1-1 . TRBV3-1/TRBV3-2 14 TGTGCCAGCAGCCGAGGGTCCATGAACACTGAAGCTTTCTTT CASSRGSMNTEAFF
TRBJ2-7 . TRBV6-2/TRBV6-3 12 TGTGCCAGCAGTTGGGGCCCGGGAGAGCAGTACTTC CASSWGPGEQYF
TRBJ1-2 . TRBV7-9 16 TGTGCCAGCAGCGCTCGAGCAACTTTACCTAACTATGGCTACACCTTC CASSARATLPNYGYTF
TRBJ1-1 . TRBV25-1 13 TGTGCCAGCAGTGGAGGGGGTCCCACTGAAGCTTTCTTT CASSGGGPTEAFF
TRBJ2-3 . TRBV6-5 13 TGTGCCAGCAGTTACTCTAGCACCGATACGCAGTATTTT CASSYSSTDTQYF
TRBJ1-5 . TRBV28 15 TGTGCCAGCAGTTTGTCACAGGGAAAGGTTCAGCCCCAGCATTTT CASSLSQGKVQPQHF
TRBJ2-1 TRBD2 TRBV6-1 19 TGTGCCAGCAGTGAAGGTTGGAGGACTAGCGGAAAACCCTACAATGAGCAGTTCTTC CASSEGWRTSGKPYNEQFF
TRBJ1-3 TRBD1 TRBV11-2 17 TGTGCCAGCAGCCCTATATGGAGGACAGGGTCTGGAAACACCATATATTTT CASSPIWRTGSGNTIYF
TRBJ1-5 . TRBV7-8 15 TGTGCCAGCAGCTTAGCGAAGGGAGGGGTTGGGACCCAGCATTTT CASSLAKGGVGTQHF
TRBJ2-7 TRBD1 TRBV14 13 TGTGCCAGCAGCCTACAGGGGGCGGGGGAGCAGTACTTC CASSLQGAGEQYF
TRBJ2-7 TRBD2 TRBV28 13 TGTGCCAGCAGTGGGGGGGACTACGATGAGCAGTACTTC CASSGGDYDEQYF
TRBJ1-1 TRBD1 TRBV19 13 TGTGCCAGTAATCCAGGGGGAGGCACTGAAGCTTTCTTT CASNPGGGTEAFF
TRBJ1-1 . TRBV28 13 TGTGCCAGCAGGATGCAGGGGAACACTGAAGCTTTCTTT CASRMQGNTEAFF
TRBJ2-2 . TRBV27 14 TGTGCCAGCAGCCTATGGGAGGACACCGGGGAGCTGTTTTTT CASSLWEDTGELFF
TRBJ2-7 . TRBV12-2 15 TGTGCAAGTCGCTTAGTTCGACAGAACTTTTACGAGCAGTACTTC CASRLVRQNFYEQYF